This TCR beta chain was documented in a study of chemoradiotherapy in HPV16-positive cancers. For the study at large: Candidate HPV-specific clones and shared TCR motifs came from a couple of HPV16-positive patients.

The repertoire was sequenced with immunoSEQ multiplex PCR; TCRdb's copy has only in-frame clones and lacks some. The sample shows tens of thousands of clones, roughly 87% of them seen only once. Repertoires were sampled repeatedly during chemoradiotherapy. The CDR3 runs to 15 residues. V was cut by 2 bases and J by 3 bases, with 14 bases left in between. Germline V lookup: CDR1 SGHNT, CDR2 YYREEE (reference sequence). The chain employs TRBV5-4 and TRBJ1-1; the D is unclear. The source material was blood, sampled from a patient who underwent chemoradiotherapy. The receptor's source is a human donor with HPV-associated anogenital cancer. CDR3 nucleotides: TGTGCCAGCAGCTTTGGGCGGAATCTGGACACTGAAGCTTTCTTT. It translates to CASSFGRNLDTEAFF.